A single sample gave rise to the 20 T cell receptor beta chains below, sequenced in a study of blood T cell repertoires in COVID-19. Sequenced by immunoSEQ multiplex PCR; TCRdb stores in-frame clones only, minus some. The sample includes fewer than 200,000 clones, roughly 79% of them seen just once. What was sequenced was peripheral blood. Every receptor here comes from a woman in her 70s with acute or convalescent COVID-19.

The V and J genes are TRBV7-8 and TRBJ2-1; D may be TRBD2 (6 bases). The CDR3 runs to 16 residues. V lost 8 bases and J lost 7, with 24 bases in between. CDR1 is SGHVS and CDR2 is FQNEAQ in the germline V gene. The CDR3 protein is CASAFQGVVGRNEQFF. CDR3 sequence (DNA): TGTGCCAGCGCTTTCCAAGGAGTCGTAGGGAGGAATGAGCAGTTCTTC. Full variable domain (missing parts from reference TRBV7-8 and TRBJ2-1): GAGVSQSPRYKVAKRGQDVALRCDPISGHVSLFWYQQALGQGPEFLTYFQNEAQLDKSGLPSDRFFAERPEGSVSTLKIQRTQQEDSAVYLCASAFQGVVGRNEQFFGPGTRLTVL.

J is TRBJ2-7 and V is TRBV5-3; no clear D. TRBV5-3 is given ORF status, its function remaining uncertain. This CDR3 has 15 residues. Trimming left V 2 bases short and J 7 bases short, with 19 bases between. The CDR3 spells CARSLMALSSWEQYF. CDR3 bases: TGTGCCAGAAGCTTAATGGCCTTATCGTCCTGGGAGCAGTACTTC.

A single count supports this clone. This chain uses TRBV6-1 with TRBJ1-6, with 8 positions matching TRBD1. V trimming: 2 bases; J trimming: 7 bases; junction bases outside the gene matches: 4. The V gene's germline CDR1 is MNHNS and CDR2 SASEGT. The CDR3 is made up of 15 amino acids. Here the CDR3 DNA reads TGTGCCAGCAGTGAAATACAGGGGGGGAATTCACCCCTCCACTTT. This gives the protein CASSEIQGGNSPLHF.

In this sample, this clone turned up once. This chain links TRBV5-8 with TRBJ2-3, with D perhaps TRBD2 (6 bases). CDR1 and CDR2 from the germline V gene are SGHTS and YDEGEE. This CDR3 region has 18 residues. The germline V and J ends were trimmed by 0 bases and 0 bases, with 17 bases remaining between them. CDR3 residues: CASSLDPRGSGSTDTQYF. The CDR3 bases are TGTGCCAGCAGCTTGGACCCCCGGGGGAGCGGGAGCACAGATACGCAGTATTTT.

The chain uses TRBV7-3 and TRBJ2-1, with 7 bases that match TRBD2. V shed 1 base, J shed 7 bases, and the junction held 4 bases outside the gene matches. Germline values: CDR1 SGHTA, CDR2 FQGTGA. The length of the CDR3 is 14 residues. The CDR3 nucleotides read TGTGCCAGCAGCTTAAGCGGAGCGGGAAATGAGCAGTTCTTC. Encoded protein: CASSLSGAGNEQFF. Full variable domain (remainder filled in from reference TRBV7-3 and TRBJ2-1): GAGVSQTPSNKVTEKGKYVELRCDPISGHTALYWYRQSLGQGPEFLIYFQGTGAADDSGLPNDRFFAVRPEGSVSTLKIQRTERGDSAVYLCASSLSGAGNEQFFGPGTRLTVL.

V gene TRBV15 combines with J gene TRBJ1-2; D is ambiguous. The V end was cut by 5 bases, the J end by 3 bases, with 13 bases between. Germline CDR1 is LNHNV and CDR2 is YYDKDF (reference sequence). The length of the CDR3 is 14 residues. The CDR3, as DNA: TGTGCCACCAGCCCTTACGCGGGCCACTATGGCTACACCTTC. Translated, it gives CATSPYAGHYGYTF.

V is TRBV5-1 and J is TRBJ2-1, with D perhaps matching TRBD2 (6 bases). Germline V CDR1 and CDR2: SGHRS, YFSETQ. This CDR3 has 14 amino acids. The V gene lost 0 bases and the J gene lost 4 bases, with 8 bases spanning the gap. The CDR3 protein is CASSLGDSYNEQFF. The CDR3 DNA reads TGCGCCAGCAGCTTGGGGGACTCTTACAATGAGCAGTTCTTC. Together with reference TRBV5-1 and TRBJ2-1, the CDR3 gives the full variable domain: KAGVTQTPRYLIKTRGQQVTLSCSPISGHRSVSWYQQTPGQGLQFLFEYFSETQRNKGNFPGRFSGRQFSNSRSEMNVSTLELGDSALYLCASSLGDSYNEQFFGPGTRLTVL.

V and J are TRBV7-6 and TRBJ2-1, with TRBD1 as a possible D gene (5 bases). CDR1 and CDR2 (germline): SGHVS, FNYEAQ. This CDR3 contains 14 residues. V was cut by 3 bases and J by 8 bases, with 14 bases left in between. CDR3 loop: CASSLRQGSYEQFF. The DNA of the CDR3 is TGTGCCAGCAGCTTGAGGCAGGGAAGCTATGAGCAGTTCTTC.

V and J are TRBV23-1 and TRBJ2-1; D perhaps matches TRBD2 (6 bases). TRBV23-1 is assigned to the ORF class and has an uncertain function. The V end was cut by 6 bases, the J end by 5 bases, with 20 bases between. The CDR3 loop spans 16 amino acids. The CDR3 sequence is CASRENDGRVDNEQFF. The CDR3 DNA sequence: TGCGCCAGCAGGGAGAATGACGGGAGAGTAGACAATGAGCAGTTCTTC.

This chain links TRBV4-1 with TRBJ1-5; tentatively, D is TRBD1 (5 bases). The CDR3 runs 17 residues. The germline gives CDR1 MGHRA, CDR2 YSYEKL. The V end lost 1 base, the J end lost 2 bases, and 15 bases lay between the germline ends. CDR3 in amino acids: CASSQGTGTTGNQPQHF. CDR3 in DNA: TGCGCCAGCAGCCAAGGAACCGGGACTACGGGCAATCAGCCCCAGCATTTT.

The chain carries TRBV2 and TRBJ1-5, with D perhaps matching TRBD1 (5 bases). The V gene lost 1 base and the J gene lost 7 bases, with 14 bases spanning the gap. The CDR3 totals 15 residues. Germline CDR1 is SNHLY and CDR2 is FYNNEI. The DNA of the CDR3 is TGTGCCAGCAGTGAAGGGAGGGGAGTTCAACAGCCCCAGCATTTT. Translated: CASSEGRGVQQPQHF.

As DNA, the CDR3 is TGCAGCGCCGCAACAGGGGGGAATTCACCCCTCCACTTT. This encodes CSAATGGNSPLHF. V is TRBV29-1 and J is TRBJ1-6, with 8 positions matching TRBD1. This CDR3 spans 13 amino acids. V shed 7 bases, J shed 7 bases, and the junction held 6 bases outside the gene matches. Germline V gene data show CDR1 as SQVTM and CDR2 as ANQGSEA.

The J gene is TRBJ1-2, the V gene TRBV2, with TRBD1 matching over 9 bases. The CDR3 has 15 amino acids. V shed 4 bases, J shed 4 bases, and the junction held 7 bases outside the gene matches. CDR1 and CDR2 (germline): SNHLY, FYNNEI. This chain's CDR3 is CASSVFGTGPYGYTF. The DNA for the CDR3 is TGTGCCAGCAGTGTGTTCGGGACAGGGCCCTATGGCTACACCTTC. Supplemented by reference TRBV2 and TRBJ1-2, the full variable domain reads EPEVTQTPSHQVTQMGQEVILRCVPISNHLYFYWYRQILGQKVEFLVSFYNNEISEKSEIFDDQFSVERPDGSNFTLKIRSTKLEDSAMYFCASSVFGTGPYGYTFGSGTRLTVV.

The count of this clone is one. In the same sample, other DNA sequences code for this CDR3. The chain recombines TRBV7-9 with TRBJ2-3; 7 bases match TRBD1. CDR3 length: 14 residues. Unmatched junction bases numbered 4, after V lost 5 bases and J lost 2 bases. Germline CDR1 reads SEHNR; CDR2 reads FQNEAQ (reference sequence). The CDR3 DNA is TGTGCCAGCAGCCGGGGACAGTCCACAGATACGCAGTATTTT. This gives the protein CASSRGQSTDTQYF.

This chain uses TRBV5-1 with TRBJ2-2, with TRBD1 identical over 10 bases. Losses at the gene ends were 3 bases for V and 3 bases for J; bases not matched to a gene: 5. The CDR3 runs to 16 residues. The germline gives CDR1 SGHRS, CDR2 YFSETQ. Here the CDR3 reads CASSWTGTGDTGELFF. As DNA, the CDR3 is TGCGCCAGCAGCTGGACCGGGACAGGGGACACCGGGGAGCTGTTTTTT.

V and J are TRBV21-1 and TRBJ1-2. TRBV21-1 is an annotated pseudogene. This CDR3 has 20 residues. The CDR3 protein is CASSTIFRRPTRARRRGYTF. DNA of the CDR3: TGTGCCAGCAGCACCATCTTTCGGAGACCGACGAGGGCGAGGCGTCGGGGCTACACCTTC.

The gene calls are TRBV18 and TRBJ1-3, with TRBD1 identical over 8 bases. CDR1 is KGHSH, CDR2 LQKENI, per germline. V trimming: 3 bases; J trimming: 8 bases; junction bases outside the gene matches: 9. The CDR3 loop spans 15 amino acids. CDR3 in amino acids: CASSPDLDRAHTIYF. The CDR3 nucleotides are TGTGCCAGCTCACCTGACTTGGACAGGGCTCACACCATATATTTT.

The chain couples TRBV14 to TRBJ2-5; D perhaps matches TRBD1 (6 bases). The CDR3 sequence is 17 residues long. In germline, CDR1 is SGHDN, CDR2 FVKESK. Trimming cost V 0 bases and J 2 bases, with 16 bases left between them. The CDR3 sequence: CASSQDFSPGTQETQYF. Written as DNA, the CDR3 is TGTGCCAGCAGCCAAGATTTCTCCCCAGGGACACAAGAGACCCAGTACTTC.

The chain couples TRBV7-2 to TRBJ1-3, with D tentatively TRBD1 (5 bases). The CDR3 runs to 16 residues. Trimming stripped 4 bases from V and 3 bases from J, with 16 bases between. Per the germline V gene, CDR1 is SGHTA and CDR2 is FQGNSA. The CDR3 nucleotides read TGTGCCAGCAGCTCCCACAGGTCTGACGGTGGAAACACCATATATTTT. Amino acids: CASSSHRSDGGNTIYF.

This chain joins TRBV18 and TRBJ2-3, with 7 bases fitting TRBD2. The junction had 7 bases not matched to a gene; V was cut back by 2 bases and J by 5 bases. Germline V CDR1 and CDR2: KGHSH, LQKENI. The length of the CDR3 is 15 residues. The CDR3 sequence: CASSPGREMGDTQYF. In nucleotides, the CDR3 is TGTGCCAGCTCACCAGGGCGGGAGATGGGAGATACGCAGTATTTT. Together with reference TRBV18 and TRBJ2-3, the CDR3 gives the full variable domain: NAGVMQNPRHLVRRRGQEARLRCSPMKGHSHVYWYRQLPEEGLKFMVYLQKENIIDESGMPKERFSAEFPKEGPSILRIQQVVRGDSAAYFCASSPGREMGDTQYFGPGTRLTVL.